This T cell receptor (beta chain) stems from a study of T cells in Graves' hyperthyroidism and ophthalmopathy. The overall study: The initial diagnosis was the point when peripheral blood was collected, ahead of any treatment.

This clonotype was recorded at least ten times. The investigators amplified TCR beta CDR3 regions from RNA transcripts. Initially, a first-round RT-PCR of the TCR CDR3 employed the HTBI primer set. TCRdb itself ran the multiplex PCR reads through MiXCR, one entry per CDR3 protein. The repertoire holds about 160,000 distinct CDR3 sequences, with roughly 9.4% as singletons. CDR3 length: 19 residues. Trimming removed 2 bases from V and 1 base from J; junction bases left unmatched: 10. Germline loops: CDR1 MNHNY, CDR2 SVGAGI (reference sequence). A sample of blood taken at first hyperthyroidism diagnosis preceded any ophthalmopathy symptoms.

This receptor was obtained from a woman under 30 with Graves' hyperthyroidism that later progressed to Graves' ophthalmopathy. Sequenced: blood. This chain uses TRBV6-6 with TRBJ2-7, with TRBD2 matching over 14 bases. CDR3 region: CASSYPGLAGGIISYEQYF. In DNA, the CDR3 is TGTGCCAGCAGTTACCCCGGACTAGCGGGAGGCATTATATCCTACGAGCAGTACTTC.